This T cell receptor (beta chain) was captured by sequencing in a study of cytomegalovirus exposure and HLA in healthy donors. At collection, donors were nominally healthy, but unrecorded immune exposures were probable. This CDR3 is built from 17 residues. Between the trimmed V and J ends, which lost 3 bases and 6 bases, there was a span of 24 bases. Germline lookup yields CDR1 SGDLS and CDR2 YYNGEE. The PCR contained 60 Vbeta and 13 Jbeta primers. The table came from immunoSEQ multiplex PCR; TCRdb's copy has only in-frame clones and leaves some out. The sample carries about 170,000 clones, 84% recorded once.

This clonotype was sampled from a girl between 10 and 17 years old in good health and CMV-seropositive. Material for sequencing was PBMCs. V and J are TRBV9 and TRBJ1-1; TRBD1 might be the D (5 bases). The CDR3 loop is CASSGLRAGGIDAEAFF. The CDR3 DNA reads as TGTGCCAGCAGCGGCCTCCGGGCCGGGGGGATCGACGCTGAAGCTTTCTTT. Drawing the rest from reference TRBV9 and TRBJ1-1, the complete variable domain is DSGVTQTPKHLITATGQRVTLRCSPRSGDLSVYWYQQSLDQGLQFLIQYYNGEERAKGNILERFSAQQFPDLHSELNLSSLELGDSALYFCASSGLRAGGIDAEAFFGQGTRLTVV.